The present TCR beta chain was sequenced within a study of neurological immune-mediated disorders. 2 million unsorted PBMCs were stored in RNAlater at -80 °C before RNA extraction. The cDNA was generated by 5'RACE with 10-nucleotide random UMIs. One entry per CDR3 protein results from TCRdb running MiXCR on the 5' RACE reads. The table records roughly 50,000 distinct CDR3 sequences, 9.5% to 15% of them present only once. Study-level points and caveats: CDR3 amino acid sequences found in expanded clones were never shared across subjects, suggesting private repertoires in all groups.

Note on this clonotype: Its specificity is unknown.

V was trimmed by 2 bases and J by 6 bases, leaving 4 bases between them. The CDR3 extends over 10 amino acids. Germline CDR1 SQVTM, CDR2 ANQGSEA. The chain links TRBV29-1 to TRBJ2-5; D not resolved. The clonotype originates from an older woman with HTLV-1-associated myelopathy (HAM/TSP). Sequencing was done on a sample of PBMCs. The DNA of the CDR3 is TGCAGCGTTGAACCCAAGACCCAGTACTTC. Encoded protein: CSVEPKTQYF.